This TCR beta chain was sequenced for a study of vaccination effects on CD4 cells after COVID-19. Concerning this clone itself: Its antigen is unknown.

The repertoire was sequenced with immunoSEQ multiplex PCR; TCRdb's copy has only in-frame clones and lacks some. The top ten hold roughly 3.5% of the sample, which has fewer than 55,000 clones, approximately 82% seen once. V trimming: 4 bases; J trimming: 5 bases; junction bases outside the gene matches: 7. CDR1 is SGHDT, CDR2 YYEEEE, per germline. The CDR3 has 16 residues. Following 10 days of culture, CD4+ T cells were isolated. Between March and December 2020, the person had a SARS-CoV-2 infection that PCR confirmed. Participants got two doses of BNT162b2 or mRNA-1273 vaccine. The sequence was obtained from a human donor who had a prior SARS-CoV-2 infection. The chain employs TRBV5-6 and TRBJ2-1; 12 positions agree with TRBD2. The source was CD4+ T cells from PBMCs cultured without peptide, collected after COVID-19 vaccination. In DNA, the CDR3 is TGTGCCAGCAGCCGTGGGCTAGCGGGAGGGAACAATGAGCAGTTCTTC. This translates into CASSRGLAGGNNEQFF.